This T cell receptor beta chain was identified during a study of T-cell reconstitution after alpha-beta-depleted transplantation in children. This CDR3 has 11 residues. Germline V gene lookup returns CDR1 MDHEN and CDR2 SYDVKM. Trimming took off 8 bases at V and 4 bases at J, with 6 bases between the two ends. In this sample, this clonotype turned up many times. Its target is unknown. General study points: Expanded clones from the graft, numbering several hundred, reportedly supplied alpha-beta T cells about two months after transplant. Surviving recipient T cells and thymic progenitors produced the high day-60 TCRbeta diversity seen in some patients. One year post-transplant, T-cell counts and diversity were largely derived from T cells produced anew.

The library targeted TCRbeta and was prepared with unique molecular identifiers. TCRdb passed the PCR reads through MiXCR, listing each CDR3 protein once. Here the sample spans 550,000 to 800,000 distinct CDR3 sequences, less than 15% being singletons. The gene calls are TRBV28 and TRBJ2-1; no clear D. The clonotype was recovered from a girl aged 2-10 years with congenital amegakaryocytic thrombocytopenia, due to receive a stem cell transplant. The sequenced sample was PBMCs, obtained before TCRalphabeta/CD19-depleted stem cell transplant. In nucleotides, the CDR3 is TGTGCCAGCGGGCATTACAATGAGCAGTTCTTC. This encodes CASGHYNEQFF.